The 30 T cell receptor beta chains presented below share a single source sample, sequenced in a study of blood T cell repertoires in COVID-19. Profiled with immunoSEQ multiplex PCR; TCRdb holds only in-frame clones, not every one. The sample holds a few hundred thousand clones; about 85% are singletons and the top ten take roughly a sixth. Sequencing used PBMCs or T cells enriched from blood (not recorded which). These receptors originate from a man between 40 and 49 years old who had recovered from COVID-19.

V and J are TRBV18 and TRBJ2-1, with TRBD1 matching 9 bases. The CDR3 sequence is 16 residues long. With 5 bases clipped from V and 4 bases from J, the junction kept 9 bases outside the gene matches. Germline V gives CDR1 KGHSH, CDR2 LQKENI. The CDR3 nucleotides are TGTGCCAGCTCAACAACCGCCGGGACAGGGTACAATGAGCAGTTCTTC. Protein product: CASSTTAGTGYNEQFF.

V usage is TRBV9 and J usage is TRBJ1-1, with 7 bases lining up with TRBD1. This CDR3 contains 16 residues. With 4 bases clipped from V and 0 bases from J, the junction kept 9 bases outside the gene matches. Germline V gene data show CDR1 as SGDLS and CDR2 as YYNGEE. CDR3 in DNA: TGTGCCAGCAGCTACAGGACAGGAGAAATGAACACTGAAGCTTTCTTT. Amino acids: CASSYRTGEMNTEAFF.

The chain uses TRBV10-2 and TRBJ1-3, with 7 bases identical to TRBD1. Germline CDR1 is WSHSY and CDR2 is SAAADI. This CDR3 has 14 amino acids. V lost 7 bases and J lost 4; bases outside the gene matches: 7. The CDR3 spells CASTPRGQGNTIYF. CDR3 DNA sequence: TGCGCCAGCACCCCAAGGGGACAGGGAAACACCATATATTTT.

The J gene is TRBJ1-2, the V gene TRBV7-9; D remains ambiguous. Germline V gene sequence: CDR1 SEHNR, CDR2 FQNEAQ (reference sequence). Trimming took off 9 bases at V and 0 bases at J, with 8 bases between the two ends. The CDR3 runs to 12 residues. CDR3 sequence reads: CASSLTNYGYTF. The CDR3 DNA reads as TGTGCCAGTTCCCTAACTAACTATGGCTACACCTTC.

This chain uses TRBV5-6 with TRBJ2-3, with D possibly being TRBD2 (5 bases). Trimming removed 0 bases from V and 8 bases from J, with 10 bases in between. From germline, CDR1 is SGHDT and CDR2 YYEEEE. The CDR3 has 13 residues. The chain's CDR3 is CASSLAGVGTQYF. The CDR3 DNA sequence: TGTGCCAGCAGCTTGGCCGGGGTAGGTACGCAGTATTTT. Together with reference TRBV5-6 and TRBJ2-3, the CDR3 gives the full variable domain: DAGVTQSPTHLIKTRGQQVTLRCSPKSGHDTVSWYQQALGQGPQFIFQYYEEEERQRGNFPDRFSGHQFPNYSSELNVNALLLGDSALYLCASSLAGVGTQYFGPGTRLTVL.

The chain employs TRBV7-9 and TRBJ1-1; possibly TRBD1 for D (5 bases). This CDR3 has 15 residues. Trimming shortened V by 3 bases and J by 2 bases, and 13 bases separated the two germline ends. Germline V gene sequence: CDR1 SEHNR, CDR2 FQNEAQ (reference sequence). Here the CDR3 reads CASSFTGLTNTEAFF. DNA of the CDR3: TGTGCCAGCAGCTTTACGGGACTCACCAACACTGAAGCTTTCTTT.

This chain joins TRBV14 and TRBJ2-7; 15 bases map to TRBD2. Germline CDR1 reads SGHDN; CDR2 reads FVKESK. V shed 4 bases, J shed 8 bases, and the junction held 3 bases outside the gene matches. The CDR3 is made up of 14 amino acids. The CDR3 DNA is TGTGCCAGCAGCCGGACTAGCGGGAGGGCCAAGCAGTACTTC. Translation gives CASSRTSGRAKQYF.

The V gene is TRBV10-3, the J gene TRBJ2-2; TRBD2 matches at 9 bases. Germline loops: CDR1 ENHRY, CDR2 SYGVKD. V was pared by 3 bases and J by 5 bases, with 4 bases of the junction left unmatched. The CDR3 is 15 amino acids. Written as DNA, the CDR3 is TGTGCCATCAGTGACGGACTAGCGAGGACCGGGGAGCTGTTTTTT. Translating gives CAISDGLARTGELFF.

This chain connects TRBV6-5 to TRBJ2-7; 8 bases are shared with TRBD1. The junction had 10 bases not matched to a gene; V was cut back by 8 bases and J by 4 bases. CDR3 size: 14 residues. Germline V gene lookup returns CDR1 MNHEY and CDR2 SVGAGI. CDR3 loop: CASGGNRGWYEQYF. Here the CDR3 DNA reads TGTGCCAGCGGGGGGAACAGGGGGTGGTACGAGCAGTACTTC.

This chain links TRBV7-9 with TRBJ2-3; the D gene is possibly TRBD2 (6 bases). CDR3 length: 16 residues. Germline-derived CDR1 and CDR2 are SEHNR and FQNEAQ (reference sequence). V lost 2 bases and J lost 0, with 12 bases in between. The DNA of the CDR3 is TGTGCCAGCAGCTTATCTATAGCGGAGAGCACAGATACGCAGTATTTT. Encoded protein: CASSLSIAESTDTQYF.

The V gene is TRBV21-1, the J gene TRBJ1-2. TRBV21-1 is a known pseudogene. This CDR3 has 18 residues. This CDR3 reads CASSKALPGSTYHYGYTF. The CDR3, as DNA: TGTGCCAGCAGCAAAGCGCTACCGGGGTCGACTTATCACTATGGCTACACCTTC.

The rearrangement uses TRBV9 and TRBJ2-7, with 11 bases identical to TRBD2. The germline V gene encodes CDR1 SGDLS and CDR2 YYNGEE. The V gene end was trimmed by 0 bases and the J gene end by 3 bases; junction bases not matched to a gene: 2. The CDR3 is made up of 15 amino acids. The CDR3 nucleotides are TGTGCCAGCAGCGTAGAACTAGCGGGAGTCTACGAGCAGTACTTC. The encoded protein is CASSVELAGVYEQYF.

For the CDR3, the DNA is TGTGCCAGCAGTAGGGGGGGAGGACCCACAAATGAGCAGTTCTTC. Protein sequence: CASSRGGGPTNEQFF. The V and J genes are TRBV7-9 and TRBJ2-1, with D perhaps matching TRBD2 (7 bases). The CDR3 spans 15 residues. Germline CDR1 SEHNR, CDR2 FQNEAQ (reference sequence). The V and J ends lost 6 bases and 7 bases respectively, with 19 bases between them.

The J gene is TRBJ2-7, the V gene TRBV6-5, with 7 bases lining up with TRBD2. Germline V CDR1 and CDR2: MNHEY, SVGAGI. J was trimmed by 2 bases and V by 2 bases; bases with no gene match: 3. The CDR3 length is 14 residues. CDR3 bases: TGTGCCAGCAGTTACGGGGCGGGAGCCTACGAGCAGTACTTC. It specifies CASSYGAGAYEQYF.

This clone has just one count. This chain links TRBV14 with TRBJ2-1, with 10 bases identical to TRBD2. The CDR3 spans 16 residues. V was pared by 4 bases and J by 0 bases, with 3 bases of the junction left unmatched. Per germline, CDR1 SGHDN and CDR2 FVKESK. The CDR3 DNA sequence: TGTGCCAGCAGCCCTAGCGGGAGAAGCTCCTACAATGAGCAGTTCTTC. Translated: CASSPSGRSSYNEQFF.

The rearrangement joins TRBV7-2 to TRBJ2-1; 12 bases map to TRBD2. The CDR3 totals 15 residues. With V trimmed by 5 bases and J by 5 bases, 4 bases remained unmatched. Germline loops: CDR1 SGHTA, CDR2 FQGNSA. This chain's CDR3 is CASSPRLAGDNEQFF. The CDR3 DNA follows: TGTGCCAGCAGCCCGCGACTAGCGGGAGACAATGAGCAGTTCTTC.

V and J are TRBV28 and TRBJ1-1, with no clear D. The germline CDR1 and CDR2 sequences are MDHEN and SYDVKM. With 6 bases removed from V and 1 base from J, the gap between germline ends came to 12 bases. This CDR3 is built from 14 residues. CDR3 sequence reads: CASRLPGRNTEAFF. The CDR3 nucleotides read TGTGCCAGCAGGCTACCCGGGAGGAACACTGAAGCTTTCTTT.

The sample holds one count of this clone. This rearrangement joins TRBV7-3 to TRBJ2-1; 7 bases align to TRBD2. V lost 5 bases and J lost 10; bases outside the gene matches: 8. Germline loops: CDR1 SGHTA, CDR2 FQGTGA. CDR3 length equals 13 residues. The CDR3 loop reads CASSPSAGTEQFF. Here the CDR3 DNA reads TGTGCCAGCAGCCCTTCAGCGGGAACCGAGCAGTTCTTC.

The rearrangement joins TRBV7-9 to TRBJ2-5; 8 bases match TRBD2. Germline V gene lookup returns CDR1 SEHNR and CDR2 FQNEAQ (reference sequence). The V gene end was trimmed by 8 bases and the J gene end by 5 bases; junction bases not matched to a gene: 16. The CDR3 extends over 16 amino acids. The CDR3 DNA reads TGTGCCAGCGAGGGACTAGGGACCTCACCGCGCGAGACCCAGTACTTC. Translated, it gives CASEGLGTSPRETQYF.

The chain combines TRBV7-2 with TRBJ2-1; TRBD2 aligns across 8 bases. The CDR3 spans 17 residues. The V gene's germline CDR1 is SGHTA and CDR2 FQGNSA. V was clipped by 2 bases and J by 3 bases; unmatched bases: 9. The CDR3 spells CASSLTGGRYHYNEQFF. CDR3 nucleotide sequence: TGTGCCAGCAGCTTAACGGGGGGGCGATACCACTACAATGAGCAGTTCTTC. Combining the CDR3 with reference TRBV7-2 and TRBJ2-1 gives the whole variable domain GAGVSQSPSNKVTEKGKDVELRCDPISGHTALYWYRQSLGQGLEFLIYFQGNSAPDKSGLPSDRFSAERTGGSVSTLTIQRTQQEDSAVYLCASSLTGGRYHYNEQFFGPGTRLTVL.

The CDR3 reads CASSTDRGVQNIQYF. CDR3 bases: TGCGCCAGCAGCACGGACAGGGGGGTACAAAACATTCAGTACTTC. This sequence joins TRBV5-1 and TRBJ2-4; 10 bases map to TRBD1. The J segment lost 5 bases and the V segment lost 4 bases, leaving 6 bases of the junction unmatched. Per germline, CDR1 SGHRS and CDR2 YFSETQ. CDR3 length equals 15 residues.

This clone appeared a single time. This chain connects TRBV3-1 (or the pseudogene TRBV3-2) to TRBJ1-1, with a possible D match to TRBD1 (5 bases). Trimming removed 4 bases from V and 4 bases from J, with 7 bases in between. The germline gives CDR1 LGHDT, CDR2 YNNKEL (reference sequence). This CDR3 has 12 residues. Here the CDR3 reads CASSPDSTEAFF. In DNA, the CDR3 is TGTGCCAGCAGCCCCGACAGCACTGAAGCTTTCTTT.

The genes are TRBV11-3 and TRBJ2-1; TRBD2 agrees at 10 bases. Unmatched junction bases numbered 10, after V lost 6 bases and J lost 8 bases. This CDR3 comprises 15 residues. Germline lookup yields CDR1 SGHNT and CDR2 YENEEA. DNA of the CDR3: TGTGCCAGCAGTGGACTAGCGGTGCCAAAAGATGAGCAGTTCTTC. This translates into CASSGLAVPKDEQFF.

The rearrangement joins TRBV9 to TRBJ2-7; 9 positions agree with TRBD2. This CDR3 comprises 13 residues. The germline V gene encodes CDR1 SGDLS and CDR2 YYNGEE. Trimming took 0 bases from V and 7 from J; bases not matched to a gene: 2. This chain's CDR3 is CASSVGGRGEQYF. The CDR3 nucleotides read TGTGCCAGCAGCGTAGGCGGGAGGGGGGAGCAGTACTTC.

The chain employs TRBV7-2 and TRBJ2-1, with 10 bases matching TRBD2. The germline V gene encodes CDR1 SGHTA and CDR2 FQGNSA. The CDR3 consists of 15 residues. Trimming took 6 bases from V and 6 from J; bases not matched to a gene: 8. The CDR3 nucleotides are TGTGCCAGCAGTCTGAGCGGGAGGGCCAGCAATGAGCAGTTCTTC. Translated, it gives CASSLSGRASNEQFF.

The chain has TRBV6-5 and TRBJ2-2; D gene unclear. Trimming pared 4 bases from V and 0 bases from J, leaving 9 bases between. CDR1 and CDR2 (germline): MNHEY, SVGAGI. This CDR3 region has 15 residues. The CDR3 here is CASSSPGANTGELFF. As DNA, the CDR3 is TGTGCCAGCAGTTCGCCAGGTGCGAACACCGGGGAGCTGTTTTTT.

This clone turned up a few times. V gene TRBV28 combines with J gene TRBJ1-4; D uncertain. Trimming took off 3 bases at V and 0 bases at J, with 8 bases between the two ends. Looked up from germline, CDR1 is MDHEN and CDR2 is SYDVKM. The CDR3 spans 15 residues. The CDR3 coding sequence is TGTGCCAGCAGTTTCCTGGGCGCAACTAATGAAAAACTGTTTTTT. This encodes CASSFLGATNEKLFF.

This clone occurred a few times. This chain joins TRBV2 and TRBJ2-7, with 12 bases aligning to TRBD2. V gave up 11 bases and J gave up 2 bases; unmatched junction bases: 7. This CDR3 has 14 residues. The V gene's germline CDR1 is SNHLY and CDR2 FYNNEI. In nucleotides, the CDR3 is TGTGCCGACCGGACTAGCGGGAATACCTACGAGCAGTACTTC. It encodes CADRTSGNTYEQYF.

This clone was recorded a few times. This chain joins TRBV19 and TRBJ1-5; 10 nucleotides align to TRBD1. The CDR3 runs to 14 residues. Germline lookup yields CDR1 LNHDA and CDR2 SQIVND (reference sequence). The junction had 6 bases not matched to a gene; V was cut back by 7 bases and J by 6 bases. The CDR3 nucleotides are TGTGCCAGTATGGGACAGGGGATAATTCAGCCCCAGCATTTT. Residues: CASMGQGIIQPQHF.

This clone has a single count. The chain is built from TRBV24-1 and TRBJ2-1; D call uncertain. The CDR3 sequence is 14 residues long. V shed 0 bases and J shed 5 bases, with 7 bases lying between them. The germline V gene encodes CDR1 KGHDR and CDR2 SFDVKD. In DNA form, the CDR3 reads TGTGCCACCAGTGATTTGCTCGCGCACAATGAGCAGTTCTTC. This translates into CATSDLLAHNEQFF.